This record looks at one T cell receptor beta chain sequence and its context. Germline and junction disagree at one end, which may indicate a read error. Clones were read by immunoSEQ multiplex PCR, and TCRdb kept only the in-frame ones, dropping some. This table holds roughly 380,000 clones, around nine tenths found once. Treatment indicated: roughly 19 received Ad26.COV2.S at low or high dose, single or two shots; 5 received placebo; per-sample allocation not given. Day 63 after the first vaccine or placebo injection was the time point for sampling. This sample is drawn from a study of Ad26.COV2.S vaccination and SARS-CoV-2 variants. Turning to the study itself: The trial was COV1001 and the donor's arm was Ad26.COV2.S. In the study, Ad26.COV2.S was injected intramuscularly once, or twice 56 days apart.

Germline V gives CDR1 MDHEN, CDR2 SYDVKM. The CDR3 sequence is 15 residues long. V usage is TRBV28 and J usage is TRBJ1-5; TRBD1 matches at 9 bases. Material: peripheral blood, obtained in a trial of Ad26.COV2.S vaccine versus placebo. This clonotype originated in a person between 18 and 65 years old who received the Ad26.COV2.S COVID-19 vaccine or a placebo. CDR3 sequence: CASSTPGQGNQPQHF. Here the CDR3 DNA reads TGTGCCAGCAGTACCCCGGGACAGGGCAACCAGCCCCAGCATTTT.